Each of the 31 T cell receptor beta chains below was sequenced from the same sample in a study of blood T cells in healthy people across ages. For the second PCR, which ran for about 7 to 11 cycles, a sample-barcoded 5' primer and a J-beta primer mix were used. TCRdb re-called the 5' RACE reads with MiXCR, one entry per CDR3 protein. Altogether over a million distinct CDR3 sequences are present, under 55% being singletons, with the ten largest covering about 4%. Specimen: blood. The receptors were gathered from a young woman in good health.

This clonotype showed up just a few times. V is TRBV3-1 and J is TRBJ2-5; D not resolved. Trimming removed 3 bases from V and 5 bases from J, with 13 bases in between. CDR1 and CDR2 from the germline V gene are LGHDT and YNNKEL (reference sequence). The CDR3 runs to 14 residues. Here the CDR3 reads CASSQGTIGETQYF. For the CDR3, the DNA is TGTGCCAGCAGCCAGGGTACTATCGGGGAGACCCAGTACTTC.

CDR3 DNA sequence: TGTGCCAGCAGTGCTGACTCTGACACAGATACGCAGTATTTT. It specifies CASSADSDTDTQYF. The genes are TRBV6-4 and TRBJ2-3; D unresolved. V lost 4 bases and J 2 bases, leaving 10 bases between the germline ends. The CDR3 is 14 amino acids. Looked up from germline, CDR1 is MRHNA and CDR2 is SNTAGT.

This chain uses TRBV7-6 with TRBJ2-1; TRBD1 might be the D (5 bases). The DNA end is a closer match to TRBJ2-7, so the J assignment may be wrong. There are 15 residues in the CDR3. Germline CDR1 is SGHVS and CDR2 is FNYEAQ. CDR3 protein: CASSLGQRPYNEQYF. CDR3 bases: TGTGCCAGCAGCTTAGGACAGCGACCTTACAATGAGCAGTACTTC.

The genes are TRBV30 and TRBJ1-2; D not certain. The CDR3 is 14 residues long. CDR1 is GTSNPN and CDR2 is SVGIG in the germline V gene (reference sequence). V was pared by 3 bases and J by 8 bases, with 19 bases between. This CDR3 reads CAWSGGNPSMGYTF. The CDR3, as DNA: TGTGCCTGGAGCGGAGGCAATCCTTCTATGGGCTACACCTTC.

The J gene is TRBJ2-1, the V gene TRBV7-8; TRBD2 matches 7 bases. Germline values: CDR1 SGHVS, CDR2 FQNEAQ. The ends lost 7 bases at V and 0 bases at J; junction bases unmatched: 6. This CDR3 is 15 amino acids long. The chain's CDR3 is CASKMGGGSYNEQFF. CDR3 coding DNA: TGTGCCAGCAAAATGGGGGGGGGCTCCTACAATGAGCAGTTCTTC.

The chain is built from TRBV27 and TRBJ2-1; D not resolved. Germline loops: CDR1 MNHEY, CDR2 SMNVEV (reference sequence). The CDR3 has 15 amino acids. V was clipped by 5 bases and J by 0 bases, with 11 bases between them. The CDR3 DNA sequence: TGTGCCAGCAGTAGGACCCTTCTCTCCTACAATGAGCAGTTCTTC. Amino acids: CASSRTLLSYNEQFF.

This sequence joins TRBV29-1 and TRBJ2-1; 11 bases line up with TRBD2. Germline CDR1 and CDR2: SQVTM and ANQGSEA. With 4 bases clipped from V and 6 bases from J, the junction kept 11 bases outside the gene matches. The CDR3 consists of 16 residues. The CDR3 reads CSVGVRLAGNINEQFF. The CDR3 bases are TGCAGCGTTGGGGTAAGACTAGCGGGAAATATCAATGAGCAGTTCTTC.

About this clonotype itself: A much larger clone lies one base from this, so it may be a read error. The rearrangement joins TRBV29-1 to TRBJ2-1, with a tentative D call TRBD2 (6 bases). Looked up from germline, CDR1 is SQVTM and CDR2 is ANQGSEA. The CDR3 has 11 residues. V was shortened by 5 bases and J by 9 bases, with 11 bases between the two germline ends. CDR3 loop: CSVSVGGEQFF. DNA for the CDR3: TGCAGCGTTAGCGTGGGGGGTGAGCAGTTCTTC.

The CDR3 is CAWSIIAGNEQFF. CDR3 in DNA: TGTGCCTGGAGTATAATAGCGGGGAATGAGCAGTTCTTC. This chain joins TRBV30 and TRBJ2-1; 8 nucleotides align to TRBD2. Trimming at V came to 2 bases and at J to 7 bases, leaving 4 bases not matched to a gene. Germline lookup yields CDR1 GTSNPN and CDR2 SVGIG (reference sequence). This CDR3 is built from 13 residues.

This clonotype was observed once. The junction departs from germline at one end; a sequencing error may be responsible. This chain links TRBV12-3 or TRBV12-4 with TRBJ1-2; D is unclear. The CDR3 length is 12 residues. CDR3 bases: TGTGCCAGCAGCTTAGGGATTTTGGGCTACACCTTC. It translates to CASSLGILGYTF.

V and J are TRBV27 and TRBJ1-2; D is unclear. The CDR3 spans 14 residues. Trimming removed 5 bases from V and 5 bases from J, with 15 bases in between. Germline CDR1 reads MNHEY; CDR2 reads SMNVEV (reference sequence). The CDR3 DNA is TGTGCCAGCAGTCCGCGGGGAATAGGGTATGGCTACACCTTC. It specifies CASSPRGIGYGYTF.

This clonotype was seen only a few times. The chain employs TRBV6-2 or TRBV6-3 and TRBJ2-1, with 9 positions matching TRBD2. The CDR3 covers 13 residues. Germline V gives CDR1 MNHEY, CDR2 SVGEGT. V lost 8 bases to trimming and J lost 6 bases; unmatched junction nucleotides: 5. This CDR3 is CASRRTSANEQFF. The CDR3 nucleotides read TGTGCCAGCCGAAGGACTAGCGCCAATGAGCAGTTCTTC.

The chain employs TRBV10-3 and TRBJ1-1; D not certain. Germline CDR1 ENHRY, CDR2 SYGVKD. The CDR3 is 12 amino acids. Trimming removed 6 bases at V and 7 bases at J, with 12 bases between. The CDR3 loop is CAISDGVYEAFF. The DNA for the CDR3 is TGTGCCATCAGCGATGGGGTTTATGAAGCTTTCTTT.

This clonotype was observed a handful of times. CDR3 in amino acids: CASSGDEWWADTQYF. The CDR3 DNA sequence: TGTGCCAGCAGTGGCGATGAGTGGTGGGCAGATACGCAGTATTTT. This chain links TRBV25-1 with TRBJ2-3, with D uncertain. In germline, CDR1 is MGHDK, CDR2 SYGVNS. The germline V and J ends were trimmed by 4 bases and 4 bases, with 15 bases remaining between them. The CDR3 extends over 15 amino acids.

In its sample, this clonotype was seen a few times. V gene TRBV5-1 combines with J gene TRBJ1-2; TRBD1 matches 8 bases. The CDR3 is 15 residues long. V lost 0 bases to trimming and J lost 6 bases; unmatched junction nucleotides: 7. Germline CDR1 is SGHRS and CDR2 is YFSETQ. The CDR3 is CASSLGQGAIDGYTF. CDR3 bases: TGCGCCAGCAGCTTGGGTCAGGGGGCGATTGATGGCTACACCTTC.

The chain has TRBV12-3 or TRBV12-4 and TRBJ1-1; a possible D gene is TRBD1 (6 bases). The CDR3 consists of 16 residues. V was trimmed by 6 bases and J by 1 base, leaving 18 bases between them. The CDR3, as DNA: TGTGCCAGCAGCCCCATGGGGGGGGCGGGGAACACTGAAGCTTTCTTT. Translation gives CASSPMGGAGNTEAFF.

The CDR3 DNA reads TGTGCCACCAGTGATAAATACAGGGGCCGCACAGATACGCAGTATTTT. It specifies CATSDKYRGRTDTQYF. V usage is TRBV24-1 and J usage is TRBJ2-3, with TRBD1 matching 7 bases. J lost 1 base, V lost 3 bases, and 6 bases had no gene match. Germline CDR1 and CDR2: KGHDR and SFDVKD. This CDR3 is built from 16 residues.

The chain carries TRBV6-1 and TRBJ1-4, with TRBD1 as a possible D gene (6 bases). This CDR3 comprises 17 residues. Germline V gene data show CDR1 as MNHNS and CDR2 as SASEGT. V was shortened by 6 bases and J by 0 bases, with 17 bases between the two germline ends. CDR3 residues: CASSRRHRATTNEKLFF. Here the CDR3 DNA reads TGTGCCAGCAGCAGAAGGCACAGGGCCACAACTAATGAAAAACTGTTTTTT.

This chain links TRBV4-3 with TRBJ2-5; 10 bases are shared with TRBD2. The J call is doubtful: the DNA matches TRBJ2-7 better. The CDR3 length is 14 residues. Per the germline V gene, CDR1 is LGHNA and CDR2 is YSLEER. The CDR3, as DNA: TGCGCCAGCAGCCCTAGCGGGAGCGCGGCCGAGCAGTACTTC. This encodes CASSPSGSAAEQYF.

This clonotype showed up just a few times. The chain uses TRBV12-3 or TRBV12-4 and TRBJ2-1, with 11 positions matching TRBD2. The CDR3 consists of 17 residues. With V trimmed by 3 bases and J by 4 bases, 8 bases remained unmatched. The CDR3 here is CASSLGIAGGLYNEQFF. Written as DNA, the CDR3 is TGTGCCAGCAGTTTGGGTATAGCGGGGGGGCTTTACAATGAGCAGTTCTTC.

This clonotype has a handful of counts. The V call is TRBV7-2, the J call TRBJ1-1, with no clear D. The CDR3 loop spans 11 amino acids. CDR1 and CDR2 from the germline V gene are SGHTA and FQGNSA. Trimming removed 5 bases at V and 7 bases at J, with 8 bases between. CDR3 nucleotide sequence: TGTGCCAGCAGCGTTCTCAGTGAAGCTTTCTTT. Translation: CASSVLSEAFF.

The chain recombines TRBV7-8 with TRBJ2-1; D is perhaps TRBD2 (7 bases). The CDR3 covers 14 residues. Trimming cost V 5 bases and J 9 bases, with 17 bases left between them. In germline, CDR1 is SGHVS, CDR2 FQNEAQ. The CDR3 bases are TGTGCCAGCAGCCCACGGGGGGCCTACGGTGAGCAGTTCTTC. It is translated as CASSPRGAYGEQFF.

The V gene is TRBV2, the J gene TRBJ2-1; 7 nucleotides agree with TRBD2. Per the germline V gene, CDR1 is SNHLY and CDR2 is FYNNEI. The trim removed 4 bases at V and 0 bases at J, leaving 9 bases unmatched. CDR3 length: 17 residues. The CDR3 DNA reads TGTGCCAGCAGTGTTGCGGGAGTAGGGCGCTCCTACAATGAGCAGTTCTTC. This sequence encodes CASSVAGVGRSYNEQFF.

This clonotype was seen only a few times. This chain links TRBV5-6 with TRBJ2-1; 8 bases are a match to TRBD1. Germline loops: CDR1 SGHDT, CDR2 YYEEEE. The V segment lost 4 bases and the J segment 12 bases; nucleotides outside the gene matches: 6. The CDR3 sequence is 12 residues long. The CDR3 here is CASSTQGATQFF. The CDR3 DNA reads TGTGCCAGCAGCACCCAGGGGGCGACGCAGTTCTTC. Together with reference TRBV5-6 and TRBJ2-1, the CDR3 gives the full variable domain: DAGVTQSPTHLIKTRGQQVTLRCSPKSGHDTVSWYQQALGQGPQFIFQYYEEEERQRGNFPDRFSGHQFPNYSSELNVNALLLGDSALYLCASSTQGATQFFGPGTRLTVL.

The V and J genes are TRBV19 and TRBJ2-7; TRBD1 is a possible D gene (6 bases). Germline V lookup: CDR1 LNHDA, CDR2 SQIVND (reference sequence). The CDR3 is 14 amino acids. V was trimmed by 3 bases and J by 3 bases, leaving 12 bases between them. In DNA, the CDR3 is TGTGCCAGTAGTATCCAGGGGCGAAACTACGAGCAGTACTTC. Encoded protein: CASSIQGRNYEQYF.

This clonotype showed up many times. The chain uses TRBV6-1 and TRBJ2-3, with D unclear. The V gene's germline CDR1 is MNHNS and CDR2 SASEGT. The CDR3 sequence is 16 residues long. Trimming removed 2 bases at V and 0 bases at J, with 12 bases between. The CDR3 here is CASSELRSSSTDTQYF. The CDR3 DNA is TGTGCCAGCAGTGAATTGCGGAGTTCTAGCACAGATACGCAGTATTTT.

This sequence joins TRBV2 and TRBJ2-2; TRBD2 matches 11 bases. This CDR3 has 15 amino acids. Germline assignment: CDR1 SNHLY and CDR2 FYNNEI. After removal of 6 bases from V and 5 bases from J, the junction contained 5 bases not matched to a gene. CDR3: CASRLLAGATGELFF. The CDR3 DNA sequence: TGTGCCAGCAGATTACTAGCGGGAGCGACCGGGGAGCTGTTTTTT. The full variable domain, in which reference TRBV2 and TRBJ2-2 provide the parts outside the CDR3, is EPEVTQTPSHQVTQMGQEVILRCVPISNHLYFYWYRQILGQKVEFLVSFYNNEISEKSEIFDDQFSVERPDGSNFTLKIRSTKLEDSAMYFCASRLLAGATGELFFGEGSRLTVL.

This clonotype has more than one count but fewer than ten. V is TRBV20-1 and J is TRBJ2-3, with D possibly matching TRBD2 (5 bases). Per germline, CDR1 DFQATT and CDR2 SNEGSKA (reference sequence). The CDR3 runs 14 residues. The ends were cut back, 6 bases at V and 2 bases at J, with 15 bases in the middle. CDR3 amino acids: CSAEGSPITDTQYF. In DNA form, the CDR3 reads TGCAGTGCAGAGGGATCGCCTATCACAGATACGCAGTATTTT.

The chain employs TRBV7-8 and TRBJ2-4; D is uncertain. CDR1 and CDR2 from the germline V gene are SGHVS and FQNEAQ. V lost 2 bases to trimming and J lost 5 bases, with 10 bases between them. There are 14 residues in the CDR3. This chain's CDR3 is CASSLNGEENIQYF. Here the CDR3 DNA reads TGTGCCAGCAGCTTAAACGGTGAAGAAAACATTCAGTACTTC.

This rearrangement joins TRBV6-2 or TRBV6-3 to TRBJ2-1, with TRBD1 as a possible D gene (5 bases). V was pared by 6 bases and J by 8 bases, with 8 bases between. The CDR3 is 11 residues long. CDR1 is MNHEY and CDR2 is SVGEGT in the germline V gene. CDR3 amino acids: CASRKQDEQFF. CDR3 in DNA: TGTGCCAGCAGGAAACAGGATGAGCAGTTCTTC.

V gene TRBV27 combines with J gene TRBJ1-2; 9 bases map to TRBD1. Trimming removed 6 bases from V and 6 bases from J; junction bases left unmatched: 11. Germline V CDR1 and CDR2: MNHEY, SMNVEV (reference sequence). This CDR3 is 15 amino acids long. The DNA of the CDR3 is TGTGCCAGCAGCCCTACCACAGGGGGCGGCAATGGCTACACCTTC. Its protein is CASSPTTGGGNGYTF.